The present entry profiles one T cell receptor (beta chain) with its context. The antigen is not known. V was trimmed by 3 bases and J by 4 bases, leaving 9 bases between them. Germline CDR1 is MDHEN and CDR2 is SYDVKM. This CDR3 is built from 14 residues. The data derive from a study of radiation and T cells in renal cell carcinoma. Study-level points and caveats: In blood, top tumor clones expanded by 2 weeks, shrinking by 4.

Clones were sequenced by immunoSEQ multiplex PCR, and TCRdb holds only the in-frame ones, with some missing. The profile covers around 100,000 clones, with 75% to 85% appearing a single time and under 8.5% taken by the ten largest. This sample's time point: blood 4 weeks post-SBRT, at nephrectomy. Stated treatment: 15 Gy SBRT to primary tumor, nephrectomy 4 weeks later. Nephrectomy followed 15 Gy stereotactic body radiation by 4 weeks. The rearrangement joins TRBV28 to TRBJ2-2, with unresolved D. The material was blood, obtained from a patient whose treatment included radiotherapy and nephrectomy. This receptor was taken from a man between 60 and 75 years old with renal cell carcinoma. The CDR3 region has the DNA TGTGCCAGCAGTTTGTTGTGGGGCACCGGGGAGCTGTTTTTT. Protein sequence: CASSLLWGTGELFF.